This passage covers 15 T cell receptor beta chains from one sample sequenced in a study of T cell repertoires in cytomegalovirus infection. In TCRdb, the reads were re-called with MiXCR into one record per CDR3 protein. This table has 480,000 or so distinct CDR3 sequences, roughly 12% appearing once. Sample: PBMCs. The origin of the receptors is a human donor in good health (CMV status not recorded). Some clones in this sample may be carry-over from other donors' samples.

This clonotype was seen only a few times. This rearrangement joins TRBV6-2 or TRBV6-3 to TRBJ2-5; 11 bases agree with TRBD2. The V gene's germline CDR1 is MNHEY and CDR2 SVGEGT. The CDR3 totals 15 residues. After removal of 6 bases from V and 7 bases from J, the junction contained 10 bases not matched to a gene. The CDR3 region is CASSVGTSGIRTQYF. The CDR3 DNA reads TGTGCCAGCAGCGTTGGGACTAGCGGCATACGGACCCAGTACTTC.

This clonotype came up many times. The chain recombines TRBV5-6 with TRBJ2-3; D gene ambiguous. V was cut by 0 bases and J by 0 bases, with 14 bases left in between. Germline V gene lookup returns CDR1 SGHDT and CDR2 YYEEEE. The CDR3 has 17 amino acids. For the CDR3, the DNA is TGTGCCAGCAGCTTGGTTCGCAAAAGAACTAGCACAGATACGCAGTATTTT. It yields the protein CASSLVRKRTSTDTQYF.

This clonotype was seen ten or more times. This chain connects TRBV10-3 to TRBJ2-7; either TRBD1 or TRBD2 may supply D (5 bases each). CDR3 size: 13 residues. Germline V gives CDR1 ENHRY, CDR2 SYGVKD. V lost 4 bases, J lost 2 bases, and 9 bases lay in between. CDR3 protein: CAISGGVAYEQYF. CDR3 in DNA: TGTGCCATCAGTGGAGGGGTCGCCTACGAGCAGTACTTC.

The chain uses TRBV5-1 and TRBJ1-5; D unresolved. Trimming took 4 bases from V and 7 from J, leaving 18 bases between them. The CDR3 totals 15 residues. Per germline, CDR1 SGHRS and CDR2 YFSETQ. CDR3 coding DNA: TGCGCCAGCAGCCCAGACCCCTCCCTGGGGCAGCCCCAGCATTTT. It codes for CASSPDPSLGQPQHF.

This chain uses TRBV23-1 with TRBJ1-5, with TRBD1 matching over 9 bases. TRBV23-1 is labeled an ORF, and its function is uncertain. Trimming at V came to 0 bases and at J to 0 bases, leaving 9 bases not matched to a gene. The CDR3 has 19 amino acids. This chain's CDR3 is CASSQSPGQGPLSNQPQHF. DNA of the CDR3: TGCGCCAGCAGTCAATCACCGGGACAGGGCCCCCTTAGCAATCAGCCCCAGCATTTT.

V and J are TRBV2 and TRBJ2-7; D is perhaps TRBD1 (5 bases). V lost 5 bases and J lost 5, with 13 bases in between. There are 13 residues in the CDR3. Germline V lookup: CDR1 SNHLY, CDR2 FYNNEI. The CDR3 coding sequence is TGTGCCAGCAGTTACAGGAGAGTGGACGAGCAGTACTTC. This gives the protein CASSYRRVDEQYF.

This clonotype was detected ten times or more. The chain recombines TRBV12-3 or TRBV12-4 with TRBJ1-3; a possible D gene is TRBD1 (5 bases). CDR3 length: 13 amino acids. V lost 9 bases and J lost 2, with 11 bases in between. Written as DNA, the CDR3 is TGTGCCAGTCGGGGGGTCGCTGGAAACACCATATATTTT. Its protein is CASRGVAGNTIYF.

As DNA, the CDR3 is TGTGCCAGCAGTCCCGATCCGGGTCTACTTTATGGCTACACCTTC. Translation: CASSPDPGLLYGYTF. This chain connects TRBV27 to TRBJ1-2; unclear D gene. The CDR3 is 15 residues long. The ends were cut back, 5 bases at V and 5 bases at J, with 18 bases in the middle. Germline CDR1 and CDR2: MNHEY and SMNVEV (reference sequence).

This clonotype was counted between two and nine times. The chain combines TRBV3-1 with TRBJ2-2; the D is unclear. Germline CDR1 is LGHDT and CDR2 is YNNKEL (reference sequence). The CDR3 contains 17 residues. Trimming removed 6 bases from V and 0 bases from J, with 17 bases in between. This chain's CDR3 is CASRSVGLNANTGELFF. The CDR3 DNA reads TGTGCCAGCAGATCTGTAGGGCTAAACGCGAACACCGGGGAGCTGTTTTTT.

In its sample, this clonotype was seen many times. The chain carries TRBV7-9 and TRBJ2-7, with 10 bases identical to TRBD1. After removal of 1 base from V and 6 bases from J, the junction contained 12 bases not matched to a gene. From germline, CDR1 is SEHNR and CDR2 FQNEAQ (reference sequence). The CDR3 extends over 17 amino acids. CDR3 nucleotides: TGTGCCAGCAGCTTAGTAGGCCACGTGGGACAGGGGACCGAGCAGTACTTC. This gives the protein CASSLVGHVGQGTEQYF.

This chain links TRBV5-6 with TRBJ1-5; the D gene is possibly TRBD1 (5 bases). The CDR3 runs 14 residues. V was trimmed by 3 bases and J by 4 bases, leaving 11 bases between them. Germline V gives CDR1 SGHDT, CDR2 YYEEEE. The CDR3 coding sequence is TGTGCCAGCAGCTCTTTTGACAGAAATCAGCCCCAGCATTTT. This encodes CASSSFDRNQPQHF.

This clonotype showed up many times. V is TRBV11-2 and J is TRBJ2-3; 9 bases line up with TRBD1. CDR1 and CDR2 from the germline V gene are SGHAT and FQNNGV. This CDR3 has 14 amino acids. V was pared by 2 bases and J by 6 bases, with 3 bases of the junction left unmatched. The CDR3 reads CASSLRTGVDTQYF. CDR3 DNA: TGTGCCAGCAGCTTACGGACAGGGGTGGATACGCAGTATTTT.

With respect to this clonotype: Its ends do not fully match the called genes, so a read error is possible. The gene calls are TRBV20-1 and TRBJ2-7; TRBD2 matches at 7 bases. Germline lookup yields CDR1 DFQATT and CDR2 SNEGSKA (reference sequence). This CDR3 has 16 residues. For the CDR3, the DNA is TGCAGAGCTAGACCAACCGGGACTACTATAACGTACGAGCAGTACTTC. It encodes CRARPTGTTITYEQYF.

The chain couples TRBV20-1 to TRBJ1-2; 7 positions match TRBD1. The CDR3 consists of 12 residues. Unmatched junction bases numbered 2, after V lost 6 bases and J lost 1 base. Germline V gene sequence: CDR1 DFQATT, CDR2 SNEGSKA (reference sequence). The CDR3 nucleotides are TGCAGTGCGGACAGGTTTAACTATGGCTACACCTTC. Translating gives CSADRFNYGYTF.

This clonotype appeared many times. The chain joins TRBV29-1 to TRBJ2-3, with D possibly called TRBD1 or TRBD2 (5 bases each). The CDR3 loop spans 11 amino acids. V was pared by 7 bases and J by 5 bases, with 10 bases between. The V gene's germline CDR1 is SQVTM and CDR2 ANQGSEA. In nucleotides, the CDR3 is TGCAGCGCTGGGACCCTAGATACGCAGTATTTT. Its translation: CSAGTLDTQYF.